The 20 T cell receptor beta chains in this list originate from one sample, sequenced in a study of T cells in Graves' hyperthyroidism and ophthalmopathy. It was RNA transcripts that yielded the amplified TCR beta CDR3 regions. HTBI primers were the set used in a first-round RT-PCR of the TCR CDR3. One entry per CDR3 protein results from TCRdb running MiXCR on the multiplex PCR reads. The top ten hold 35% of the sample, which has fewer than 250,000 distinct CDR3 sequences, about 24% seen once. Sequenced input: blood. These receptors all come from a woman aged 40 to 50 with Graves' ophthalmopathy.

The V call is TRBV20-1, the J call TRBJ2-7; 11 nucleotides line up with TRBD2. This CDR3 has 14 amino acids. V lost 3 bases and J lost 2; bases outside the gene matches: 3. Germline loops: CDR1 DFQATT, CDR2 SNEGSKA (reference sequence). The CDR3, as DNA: TGCAGTGCTAGCCCGGGACTAGCGGCCTACGAGCAGTACTTC. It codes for CSASPGLAAYEQYF.

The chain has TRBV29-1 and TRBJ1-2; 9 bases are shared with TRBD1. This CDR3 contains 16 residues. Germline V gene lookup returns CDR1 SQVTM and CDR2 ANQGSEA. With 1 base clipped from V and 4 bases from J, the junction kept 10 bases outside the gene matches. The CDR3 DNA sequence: TGCAGCGTTGAAGCGAAGACCGGGACAGGGCCCTATGGCTACACCTTC. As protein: CSVEAKTGTGPYGYTF.

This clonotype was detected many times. DNA of the CDR3: TGTGCCAGCAGGACGGACAGGGGGCTGAGGCAGCCCCAGCATTTT. Protein: CASRTDRGLRQPQHF. The gene calls are TRBV2 and TRBJ1-5; 11 bases are a match to TRBD1. The J segment lost 7 bases and the V segment lost 6 bases, leaving 8 bases of the junction unmatched. The CDR3 covers 15 residues. Germline assignment: CDR1 SNHLY and CDR2 FYNNEI.

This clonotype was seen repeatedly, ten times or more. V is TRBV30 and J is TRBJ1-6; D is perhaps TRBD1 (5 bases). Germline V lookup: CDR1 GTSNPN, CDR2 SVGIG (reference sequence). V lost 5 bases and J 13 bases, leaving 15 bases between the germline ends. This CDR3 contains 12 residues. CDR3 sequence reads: CAWSPSGGPLHF. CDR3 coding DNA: TGTGCCTGGTCCCCGTCGGGGGGTCCCCTCCACTTT.

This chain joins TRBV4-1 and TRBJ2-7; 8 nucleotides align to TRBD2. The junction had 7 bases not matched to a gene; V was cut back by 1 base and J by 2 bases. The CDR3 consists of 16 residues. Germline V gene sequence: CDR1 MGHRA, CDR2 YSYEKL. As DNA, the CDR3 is TGCGCCAGCAGCCAAGTCGACGGGAGGGTAACCTACGAGCAGTACTTC. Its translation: CASSQVDGRVTYEQYF.

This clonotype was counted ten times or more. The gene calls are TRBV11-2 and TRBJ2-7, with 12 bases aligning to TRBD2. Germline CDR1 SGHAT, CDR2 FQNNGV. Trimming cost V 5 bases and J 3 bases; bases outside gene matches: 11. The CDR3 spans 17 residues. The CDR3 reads CASSATALGLAGYEQYF. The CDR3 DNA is TGTGCCAGCAGCGCCACAGCCCTGGGACTAGCGGGCTACGAGCAGTACTTC.

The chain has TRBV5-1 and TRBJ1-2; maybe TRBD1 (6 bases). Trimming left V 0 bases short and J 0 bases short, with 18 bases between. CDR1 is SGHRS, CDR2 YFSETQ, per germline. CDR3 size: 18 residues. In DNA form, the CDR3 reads TGCGCCAGCAGCTTGGGACGCCGGACAGAAAACTCTAACTATGGCTACACCTTC. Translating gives CASSLGRRTENSNYGYTF.

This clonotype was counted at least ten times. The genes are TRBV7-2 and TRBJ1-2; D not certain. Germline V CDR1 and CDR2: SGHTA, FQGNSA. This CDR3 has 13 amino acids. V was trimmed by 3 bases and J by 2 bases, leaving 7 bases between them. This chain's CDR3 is CASSLDLNYGYTF. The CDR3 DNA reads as TGTGCCAGCAGCTTGGATTTGAACTATGGCTACACCTTC.

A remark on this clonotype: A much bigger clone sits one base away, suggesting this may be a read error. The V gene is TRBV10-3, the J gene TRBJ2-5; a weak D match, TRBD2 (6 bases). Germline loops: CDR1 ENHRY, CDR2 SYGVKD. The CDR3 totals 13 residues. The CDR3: CAIKNRDSETLYF. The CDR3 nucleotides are TGTGCCATCAAGAACCGGGACTCAGAGACCCTGTACTTC.

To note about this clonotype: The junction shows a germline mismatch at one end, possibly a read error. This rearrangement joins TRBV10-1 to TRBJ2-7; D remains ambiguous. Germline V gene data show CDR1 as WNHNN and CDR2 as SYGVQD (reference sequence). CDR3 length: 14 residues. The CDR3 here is CASSDIGHGDEQCF. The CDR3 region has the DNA TGCGCCAGCAGTGATATCGGGCATGGAGACGAGCAGTGCTTC.

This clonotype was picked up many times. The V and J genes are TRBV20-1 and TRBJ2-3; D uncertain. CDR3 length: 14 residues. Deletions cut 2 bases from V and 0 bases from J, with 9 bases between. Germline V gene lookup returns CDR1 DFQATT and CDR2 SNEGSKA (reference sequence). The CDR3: CSARKISSTDTQYF. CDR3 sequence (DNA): TGCAGTGCTAGAAAGATCTCTAGCACAGATACGCAGTATTTT.

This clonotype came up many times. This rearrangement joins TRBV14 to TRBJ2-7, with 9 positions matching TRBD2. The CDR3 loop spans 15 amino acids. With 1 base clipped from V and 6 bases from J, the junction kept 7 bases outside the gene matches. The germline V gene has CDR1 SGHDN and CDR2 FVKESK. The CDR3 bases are TGTGCCAGCAGCCAAGGCCTAGCGGGGAGAGGCGAGCAGTACTTC. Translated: CASSQGLAGRGEQYF.

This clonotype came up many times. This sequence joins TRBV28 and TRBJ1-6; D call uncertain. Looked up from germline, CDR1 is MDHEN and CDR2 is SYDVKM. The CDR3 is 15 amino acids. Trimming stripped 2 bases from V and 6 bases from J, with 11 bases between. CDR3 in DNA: TGTGCCAGCAGTTTAGTTCCCGGATTTAATTCACCCCTCCACTTT. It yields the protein CASSLVPGFNSPLHF.

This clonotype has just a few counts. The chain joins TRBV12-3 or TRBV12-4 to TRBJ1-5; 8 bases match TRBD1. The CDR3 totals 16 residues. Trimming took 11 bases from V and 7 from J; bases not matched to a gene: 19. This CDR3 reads CAGQGSDRGTGQPQHF. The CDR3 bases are TGTGCCGGTCAAGGGTCAGACAGGGGAACGGGGCAGCCCCAGCATTTT.

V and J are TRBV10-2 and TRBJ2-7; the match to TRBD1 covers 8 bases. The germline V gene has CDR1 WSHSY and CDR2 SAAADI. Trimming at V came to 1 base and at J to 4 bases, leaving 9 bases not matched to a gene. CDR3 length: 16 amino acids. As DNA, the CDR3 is TGCGCCAGCAGTGAGTGGGGTGGACAGGGAGCATACGAGCAGTACTTC. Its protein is CASSEWGGQGAYEQYF.

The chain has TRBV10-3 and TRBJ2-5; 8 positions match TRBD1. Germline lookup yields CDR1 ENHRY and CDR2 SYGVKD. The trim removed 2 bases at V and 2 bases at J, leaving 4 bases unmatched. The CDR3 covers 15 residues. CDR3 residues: CAISEQGASQETQYF. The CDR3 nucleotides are TGTGCCATCAGTGAGCAGGGGGCGTCACAAGAGACCCAGTACTTC.

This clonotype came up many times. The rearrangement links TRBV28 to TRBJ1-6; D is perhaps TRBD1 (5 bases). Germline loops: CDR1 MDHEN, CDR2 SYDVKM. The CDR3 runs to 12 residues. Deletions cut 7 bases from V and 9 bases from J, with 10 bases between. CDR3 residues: CASISGGSPLHF. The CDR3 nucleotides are TGTGCCAGCATATCGGGGGGTTCACCCCTCCACTTT. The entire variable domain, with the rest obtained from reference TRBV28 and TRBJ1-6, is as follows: DVKVTQSSRYLVKRTGEKVFLECVQDMDHENMFWYRQDPGLGLRLIYFSYDVKMKEKGDIPEGYSVSREKKERFSLILESASTNQTSMYLCASISGGSPLHFGNGTRLTVT.

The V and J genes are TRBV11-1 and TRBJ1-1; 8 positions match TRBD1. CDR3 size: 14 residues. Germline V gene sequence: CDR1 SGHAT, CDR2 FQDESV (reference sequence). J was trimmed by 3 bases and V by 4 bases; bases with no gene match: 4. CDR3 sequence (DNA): TGTGCCAGCAGCTCGACAGGGGCCGACACTGAAGCTTTCTTT. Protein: CASSSTGADTEAFF.

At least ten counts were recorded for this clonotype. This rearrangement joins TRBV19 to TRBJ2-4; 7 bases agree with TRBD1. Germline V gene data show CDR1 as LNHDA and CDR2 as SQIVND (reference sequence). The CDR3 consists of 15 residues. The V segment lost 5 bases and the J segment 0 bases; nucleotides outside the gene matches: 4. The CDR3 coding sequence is TGTGCCAGTAGTTATGACAGGGTAGCCAAAAACATTCAGTACTTC. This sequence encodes CASSYDRVAKNIQYF.

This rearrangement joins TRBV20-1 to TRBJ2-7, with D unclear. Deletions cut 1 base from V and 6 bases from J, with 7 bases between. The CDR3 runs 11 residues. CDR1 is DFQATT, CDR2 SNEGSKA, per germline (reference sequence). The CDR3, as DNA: TGCAGTGCTAGAGCTGTTTCCGAGCAGTACTTC. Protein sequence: CSARAVSEQYF.